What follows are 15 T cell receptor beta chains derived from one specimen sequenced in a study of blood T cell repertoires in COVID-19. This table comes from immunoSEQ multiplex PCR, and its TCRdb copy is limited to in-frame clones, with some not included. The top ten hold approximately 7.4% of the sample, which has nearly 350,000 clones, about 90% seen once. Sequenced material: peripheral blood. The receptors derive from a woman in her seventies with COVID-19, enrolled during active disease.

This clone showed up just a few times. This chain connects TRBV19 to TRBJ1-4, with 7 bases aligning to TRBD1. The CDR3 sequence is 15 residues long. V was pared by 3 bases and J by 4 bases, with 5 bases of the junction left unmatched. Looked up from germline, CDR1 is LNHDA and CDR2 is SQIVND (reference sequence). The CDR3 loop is CASSIAGTDNEKLFF. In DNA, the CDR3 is TGTGCCAGTAGTATCGCTGGGACAGATAATGAAAAACTGTTTTTT.

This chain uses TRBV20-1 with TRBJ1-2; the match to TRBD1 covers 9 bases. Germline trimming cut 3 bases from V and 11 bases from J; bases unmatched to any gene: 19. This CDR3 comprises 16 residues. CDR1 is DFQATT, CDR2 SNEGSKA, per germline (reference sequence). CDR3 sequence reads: CSASDLIKDRGAWYTF. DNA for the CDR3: TGCAGTGCTAGTGACCTAATTAAGGACAGGGGTGCCTGGTACACCTTC.

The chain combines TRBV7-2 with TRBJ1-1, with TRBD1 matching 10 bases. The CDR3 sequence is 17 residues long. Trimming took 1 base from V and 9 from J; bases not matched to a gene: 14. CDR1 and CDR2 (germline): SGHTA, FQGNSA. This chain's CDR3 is CASSLVRGSTGGAQAFF. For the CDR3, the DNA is TGTGCCAGCAGCTTAGTAAGGGGGTCGACAGGGGGCGCACAAGCTTTCTTT.

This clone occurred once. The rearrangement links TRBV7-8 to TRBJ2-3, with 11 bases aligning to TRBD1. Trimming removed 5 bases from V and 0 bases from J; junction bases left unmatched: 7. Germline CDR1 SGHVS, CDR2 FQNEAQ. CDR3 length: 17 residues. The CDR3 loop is CASSPRTGGLSTDTQYF. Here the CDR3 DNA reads TGTGCCAGCAGCCCGCGGACAGGGGGCCTTAGCACAGATACGCAGTATTTT.

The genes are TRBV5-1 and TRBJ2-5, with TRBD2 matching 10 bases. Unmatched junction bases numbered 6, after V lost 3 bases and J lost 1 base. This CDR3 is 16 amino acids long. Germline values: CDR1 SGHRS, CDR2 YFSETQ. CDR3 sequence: CASSYLAGAAQETQYF. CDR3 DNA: TGCGCCAGCAGCTACCTAGCGGGGGCGGCCCAAGAGACCCAGTACTTC.

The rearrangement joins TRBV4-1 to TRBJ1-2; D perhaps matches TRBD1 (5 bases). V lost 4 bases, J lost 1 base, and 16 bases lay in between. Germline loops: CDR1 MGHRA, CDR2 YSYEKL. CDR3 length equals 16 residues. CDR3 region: CASSRSPTDLNYGYTF. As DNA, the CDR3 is TGCGCCAGCAGCCGATCACCGACAGACCTTAACTATGGCTACACCTTC.

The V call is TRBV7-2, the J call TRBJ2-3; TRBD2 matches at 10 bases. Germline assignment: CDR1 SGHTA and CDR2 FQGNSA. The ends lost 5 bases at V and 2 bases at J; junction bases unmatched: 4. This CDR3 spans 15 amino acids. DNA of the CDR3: TGTGCCAGCAGCCTAACTAGCGGGGTCACAGATACGCAGTATTTT. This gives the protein CASSLTSGVTDTQYF.

In nucleotides, the CDR3 is TGTGCCAGCAGCTTGGTTGCACAGGGGGGCTACGAGCAGTACTTC. This gives the protein CASSLVAQGGYEQYF. This sequence joins TRBV5-5 and TRBJ2-7, with 8 positions matching TRBD1. Germline trimming cut 0 bases from V and 3 bases from J; bases unmatched to any gene: 5. Germline V gene sequence: CDR1 SGHKS, CDR2 YYEKEE (reference sequence). The CDR3 runs 15 residues.

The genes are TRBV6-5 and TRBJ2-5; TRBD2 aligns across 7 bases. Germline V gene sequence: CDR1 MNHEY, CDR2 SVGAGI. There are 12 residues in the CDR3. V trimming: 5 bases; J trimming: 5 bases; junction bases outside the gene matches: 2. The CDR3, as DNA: TGTGCCAGCAGTAGTAGCGGGGAGACCCAGTACTTC. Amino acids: CASSSSGETQYF.

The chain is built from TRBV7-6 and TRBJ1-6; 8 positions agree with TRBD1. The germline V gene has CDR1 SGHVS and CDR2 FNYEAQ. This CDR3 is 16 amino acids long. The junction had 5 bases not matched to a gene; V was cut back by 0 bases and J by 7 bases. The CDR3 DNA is TGTGCCAGCAGCTTAGCCCCAGGGGGCGCAAATTCACCCCTCCACTTT. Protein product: CASSLAPGGANSPLHF.

The DNA for the CDR3 is TGCGCCAGCAGCTTAGATATCGGCTCCTACAATGAGCAGTTCTTC. Residues: CASSLDIGSYNEQFF. V is TRBV5-1 and J is TRBJ2-1; D remains unclear. CDR1 and CDR2 (germline): SGHRS, YFSETQ. The germline V and J ends were trimmed by 2 bases and 0 bases, with 9 bases remaining between them. CDR3 length: 15 residues.

CDR3 coding DNA: TGCGCCAACACGTACGACACCGGGGAGCTGTTTTTT. Amino acid sequence: CANTYDTGELFF. The chain couples TRBV23-1 to TRBJ2-2; D gene unclear. TRBV23-1 counts as an open reading frame of uncertain function. The CDR3 consists of 12 residues. V was cut by 10 bases and J by 3 bases, with 9 bases left in between.

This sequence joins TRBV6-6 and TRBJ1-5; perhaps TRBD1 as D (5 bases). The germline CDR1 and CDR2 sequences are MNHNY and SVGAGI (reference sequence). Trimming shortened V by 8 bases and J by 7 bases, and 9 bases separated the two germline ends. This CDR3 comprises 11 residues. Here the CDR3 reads CASRGGQPQHF. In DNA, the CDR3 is TGTGCCAGCCGGGGGGGGCAGCCCCAGCATTTT.

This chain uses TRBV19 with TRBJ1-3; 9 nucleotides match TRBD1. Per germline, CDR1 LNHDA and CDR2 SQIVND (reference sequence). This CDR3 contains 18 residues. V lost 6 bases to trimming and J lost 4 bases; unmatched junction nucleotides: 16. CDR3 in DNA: TGTGCCAGTAGCATCGCGGGAGTAGGGACAGGGTACGGAAACACCATATATTTT. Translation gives CASSIAGVGTGYGNTIYF. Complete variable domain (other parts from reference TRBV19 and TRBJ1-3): DGGITQSPKYLFRKEGQNVTLSCEQNLNHDAMYWYRQDPGQGLRLIYYSQIVNDFQKGDIAEGYSVSREKKESFPLTVTSAQKNPTAFYLCASSIAGVGTGYGNTIYFGEGSWLTVV.

The CDR3 reads CASSVASLAGGMGELFF. The CDR3 DNA reads as TGTGCCAGCAGCGTAGCTTCGCTAGCGGGGGGTATGGGGGAGCTGTTTTTT. This chain uses TRBV9 with TRBJ2-2, with 11 bases that match TRBD2. In germline, CDR1 is SGDLS, CDR2 YYNGEE. With 0 bases clipped from V and 8 bases from J, the junction kept 9 bases outside the gene matches. The CDR3 consists of 17 residues.